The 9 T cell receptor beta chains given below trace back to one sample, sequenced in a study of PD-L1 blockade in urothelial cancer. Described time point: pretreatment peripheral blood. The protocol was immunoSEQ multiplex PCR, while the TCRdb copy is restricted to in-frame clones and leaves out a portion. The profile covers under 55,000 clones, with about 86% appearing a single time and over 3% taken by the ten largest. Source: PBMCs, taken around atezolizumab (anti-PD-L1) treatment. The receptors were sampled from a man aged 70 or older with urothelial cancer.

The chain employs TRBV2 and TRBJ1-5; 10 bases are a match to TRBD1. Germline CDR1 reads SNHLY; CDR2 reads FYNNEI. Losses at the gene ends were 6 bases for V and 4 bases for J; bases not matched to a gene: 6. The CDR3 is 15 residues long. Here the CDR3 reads CASRESDRGNQPQHF. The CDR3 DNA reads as TGTGCCAGCAGGGAATCGGACAGGGGGAATCAGCCCCAGCATTTT. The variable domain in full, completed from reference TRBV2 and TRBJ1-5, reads EPEVTQTPSHQVTQMGQEVILRCVPISNHLYFYWYRQILGQKVEFLVSFYNNEISEKSEIFDDQFSVERPDGSNFTLKIRSTKLEDSAMYFCASRESDRGNQPQHFGDGTRLSIL.

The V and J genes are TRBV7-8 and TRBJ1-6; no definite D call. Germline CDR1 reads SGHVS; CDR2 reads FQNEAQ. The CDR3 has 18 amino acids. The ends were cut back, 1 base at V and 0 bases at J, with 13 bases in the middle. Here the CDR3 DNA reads TGTGCCAGCAGCTTAGGGGCAGGTCAGAGCTCCTATAATTCACCCCTCCACTTT. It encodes CASSLGAGQSSYNSPLHF.

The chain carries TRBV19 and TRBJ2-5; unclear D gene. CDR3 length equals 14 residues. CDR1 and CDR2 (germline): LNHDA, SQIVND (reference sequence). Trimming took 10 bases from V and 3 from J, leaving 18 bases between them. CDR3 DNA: TGTGCCACGAGGAAGAGCAATGACGAAGAGACCCAGTACTTC. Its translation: CATRKSNDEETQYF.

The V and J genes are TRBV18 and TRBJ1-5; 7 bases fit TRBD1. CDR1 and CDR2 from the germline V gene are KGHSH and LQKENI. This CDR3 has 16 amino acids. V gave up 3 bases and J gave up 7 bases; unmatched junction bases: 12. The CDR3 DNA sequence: TGTGCCAGCTCACCCTCTACCGGGACAGTGGGCCAGCCCCAGCATTTT. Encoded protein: CASSPSTGTVGQPQHF. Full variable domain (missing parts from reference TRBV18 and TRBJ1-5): NAGVMQNPRHLVRRRGQEARLRCSPMKGHSHVYWYRQLPEEGLKFMVYLQKENIIDESGMPKERFSAEFPKEGPSILRIQQVVRGDSAAYFCASSPSTGTVGQPQHFGDGTRLSIL.

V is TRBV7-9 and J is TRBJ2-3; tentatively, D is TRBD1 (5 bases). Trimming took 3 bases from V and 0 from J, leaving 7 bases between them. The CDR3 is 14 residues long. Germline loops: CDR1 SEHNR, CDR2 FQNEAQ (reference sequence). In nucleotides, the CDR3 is TGTGCCAGCAGCTTGGACACGAGCACAGATACGCAGTATTTT. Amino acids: CASSLDTSTDTQYF.

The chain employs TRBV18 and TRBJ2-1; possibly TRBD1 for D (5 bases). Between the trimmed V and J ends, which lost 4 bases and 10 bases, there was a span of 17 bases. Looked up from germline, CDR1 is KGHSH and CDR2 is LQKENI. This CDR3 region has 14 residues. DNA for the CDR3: TGTGCCAGCTCACGAACGACAGAAGGACACGAGCAGTTCTTC. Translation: CASSRTTEGHEQFF.

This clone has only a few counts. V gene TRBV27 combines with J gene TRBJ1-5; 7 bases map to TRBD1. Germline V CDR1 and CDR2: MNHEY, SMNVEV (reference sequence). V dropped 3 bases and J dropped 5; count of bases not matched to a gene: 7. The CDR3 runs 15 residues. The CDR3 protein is CASSFQGQWDQPQHF. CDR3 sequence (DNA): TGTGCCAGCAGTTTCCAGGGACAGTGGGATCAGCCCCAGCATTTT.

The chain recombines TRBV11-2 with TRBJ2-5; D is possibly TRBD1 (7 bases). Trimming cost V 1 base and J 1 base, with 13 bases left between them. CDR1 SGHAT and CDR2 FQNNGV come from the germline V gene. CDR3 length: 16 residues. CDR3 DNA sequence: TGTGCCAGCAGCTTAGTATGGAGGGGGCCCCAAGAGACCCAGTACTTC. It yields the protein CASSLVWRGPQETQYF.

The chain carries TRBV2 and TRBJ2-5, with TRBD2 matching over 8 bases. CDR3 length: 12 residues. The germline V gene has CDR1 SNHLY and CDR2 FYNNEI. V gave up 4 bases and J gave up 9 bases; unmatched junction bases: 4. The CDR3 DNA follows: TGTGCCAGCAGTGTCCGGGGGGGGGCCCAGTACTTC. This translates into CASSVRGGAQYF. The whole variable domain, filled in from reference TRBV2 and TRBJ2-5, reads EPEVTQTPSHQVTQMGQEVILRCVPISNHLYFYWYRQILGQKVEFLVSFYNNEISEKSEIFDDQFSVERPDGSNFTLKIRSTKLEDSAMYFCASSVRGGAQYFGPGTRLLVL.